This T cell receptor beta chain was profiled in a study of cytomegalovirus exposure and HLA in healthy donors. In germline, CDR1 is SGHTA, CDR2 FQGNSA. Trimming stripped 5 bases from V and 4 bases from J, with 9 bases between. This CDR3 spans 13 amino acids. The study ran its PCR with 60 Vbeta and 13 Jbeta primers. Assay: immunoSEQ multiplex PCR; the TCRdb copy retains only in-frame clones and omits some. The sample contains approximately 240,000 clones, roughly 91% of which appear only once. A remark on this clone: Its antigen is unknown.

Nominally healthy donors provided the samples, though records likely missed some immune exposures. Findings and limits, study-wide: Later on, an analysis showed TCR association rates differing by HLA locus, with DRB1 the most and HLA-C the fewest.

This sequence originates from a young woman in good health and CMV-seronegative. The sample taken for sequencing was PBMCs. The rearrangement uses TRBV7-2 and TRBJ1-3; D is unresolved. Written as DNA, the CDR3 is TGTGCCAGCAGCCGGAGCCCCGGAAACACCATATATTTT. Translating gives CASSRSPGNTIYF.